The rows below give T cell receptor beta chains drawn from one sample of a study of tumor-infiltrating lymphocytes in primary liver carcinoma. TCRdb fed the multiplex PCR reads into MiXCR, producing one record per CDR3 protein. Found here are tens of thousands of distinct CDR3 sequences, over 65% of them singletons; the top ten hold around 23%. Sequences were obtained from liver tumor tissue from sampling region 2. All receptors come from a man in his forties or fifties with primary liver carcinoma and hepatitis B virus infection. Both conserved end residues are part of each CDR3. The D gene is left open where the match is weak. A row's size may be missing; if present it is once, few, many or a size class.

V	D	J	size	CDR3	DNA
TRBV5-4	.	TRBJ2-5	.	CADSLAWGPQETQYF	TGTGCCGACAGCTTAGCCTGGGGGCCACAAGAGACCCAGTACTTC
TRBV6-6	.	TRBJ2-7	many	CASSYLGGGSYEQYF	TGTGCCAGCAGTTACCTCGGTGGGGGGTCCTACGAGCAGTACTTC
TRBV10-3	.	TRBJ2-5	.	CAVSELDRGRRTQYF	TGTGCCGTCAGTGAGCTGGACCGGGGGCGTCGGACCCAGTACTTC
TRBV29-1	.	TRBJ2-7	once	CSAGAGIVDNEQYF	TGCAGCGCTGGAGCCGGGATAGTGGACAACGAGCAGTACTTC
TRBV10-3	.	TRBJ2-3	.	CAIRPCKIGDTDTQYF	TGTGCCATCAGACCATGTAAGATAGGAGACACAGATACGCAGTATTTT
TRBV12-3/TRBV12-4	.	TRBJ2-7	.	CASSPLRSYEQYF	TGTGCCAGCAGTCCCTTAAGATCCTACGAGCAGTACTTC
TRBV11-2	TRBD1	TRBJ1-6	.	CAITSQGANSPLHF	TGTGCCATCACCTCACAGGGGGCGAATTCACCCCTCCACTTT
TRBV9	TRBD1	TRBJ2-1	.	CASSVSPTGQNEQFF	TGTGCCAGCAGCGTATCCCCGACAGGGCAGAATGAGCAGTTCTTC
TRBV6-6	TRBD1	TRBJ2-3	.	CASSSLGQGAGDTQYF	TGTGCCAGCAGCTCCCTGGGGCAGGGGGCGGGAGATACGCAGTATTTT
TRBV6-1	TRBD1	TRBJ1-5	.	CVSSERGQDQPQHF	TGTGTCAGCAGTGAAAGAGGACAGGATCAGCCCCAGCACTTT